Below are 26 T cell receptor beta chains sequenced from a single sample in a study of molecular identifiers for immune sequencing clone quantification. Each CDR3 protein gets one entry after TCRdb re-called the PCR reads with MiXCR. Among nearly 650,000 distinct CDR3 sequences, roughly 23% were seen once, and the ten largest hold 0.78%. Sequencing was carried out using naive CD8+ T cells from blood, with Jurkat cell RNA spiked in. Subset meaning: FACS-sorted CD8+CD4-CCR7+CD45RA+ naive T cells. The receptors were gathered from a human donor in good health. Some libraries in this study had Jurkat cell RNA spiked in.

This clonotype was recorded at least ten times. The rearrangement uses TRBV20-1 and TRBJ2-1; 7 nucleotides agree with TRBD2. The germline gives CDR1 DFQATT, CDR2 SNEGSKA (reference sequence). The CDR3 covers 17 residues. Trimming removed 0 bases from V and 4 bases from J; junction bases left unmatched: 12. This chain's CDR3 is CSARELVAGARYNEQFF. The CDR3 nucleotides are TGCAGTGCTAGAGAATTAGTGGCGGGAGCGAGATACAATGAGCAGTTCTTC.

This chain uses TRBV27 with TRBJ2-7; 10 nucleotides match TRBD1. The ends lost 10 bases at V and 3 bases at J; junction bases unmatched: 9. In germline, CDR1 is MNHEY, CDR2 SMNVEV (reference sequence). The CDR3 consists of 14 residues. The CDR3 protein is CATRGTGEFYEQYF. CDR3 sequence (DNA): TGTGCCACCCGGGGGACAGGGGAGTTCTACGAGCAGTACTTC.

This clonotype was counted ten times or more. V gene TRBV2 combines with J gene TRBJ2-3; 7 nucleotides line up with TRBD2. The V and J ends lost 2 bases and 4 bases, in that order; junction bases with no gene match: 6. CDR1 and CDR2 (germline): SNHLY, FYNNEI. CDR3 length: 15 amino acids. The chain's CDR3 is CASSEYAGEADTQYF. The CDR3 region has the DNA TGTGCCAGCAGTGAATATGCGGGGGAGGCAGATACGCAGTATTTT.

As concerns this clonotype: Lacking the conserved final phenylalanine or tryptophan, this CDR3 likely reflects a read error. CDR3 sequence reads: CASSPGWVGANVLTL. The CDR3 nucleotides read TGTGCCAGCAGTCCCGGCTGGGTAGGGGCCAACGTCCTGACTCTC. The J gene is TRBJ2-6, the V gene TRBV12-3 or TRBV12-4; unclear D gene. The CDR3 runs to 15 residues. The V end lost 5 bases, the J end lost 4 bases, and 12 bases lay between the germline ends.

V and J are TRBV9 and TRBJ2-2, with unresolved D. Trimming took 2 bases from V and 2 from J, leaving 10 bases between them. The V gene's germline CDR1 is SGDLS and CDR2 YYNGEE. This CDR3 comprises 15 residues. CDR3 sequence reads: CASSVATSNTGELFF. CDR3 coding DNA: TGTGCCAGCAGCGTGGCGACATCTAACACCGGGGAGCTGTTTTTT.

Concerning this clonotype: A much larger clone lies one base from this, so it may be a read error. The V gene is TRBV4-3, the J gene TRBJ1-3; D is unclear. This CDR3 comprises 15 residues. CDR1 is LGHNA and CDR2 is YSLEER in the germline V gene. Written as DNA, the CDR3 is TGCGCCAGCAGCCCTACATTGGGCTTTGGAAACCCCATATATTTT. This translates into CASSPTLGFGNPIYF.

This clonotype has just a few counts. The V gene is TRBV6-1, the J gene TRBJ2-2, with D uncertain. Between the trimmed V and J ends, which lost 2 bases and 0 bases, there was a span of 7 bases. In germline, CDR1 is MNHNS, CDR2 SASEGT. The CDR3 extends over 15 amino acids. The CDR3 sequence: CASSEYTANTGELFF. The CDR3 DNA sequence: TGTGCCAGCAGTGAATACACAGCGAACACCGGGGAGCTGTTTTTT.

This chain connects TRBV29-1 to TRBJ2-7; D gene unclear. With 3 bases removed from V and 6 bases from J, the gap between germline ends came to 18 bases. The length of the CDR3 is 14 residues. Looked up from germline, CDR1 is SQVTM and CDR2 is ANQGSEA. CDR3 residues: CSVETRWVLSEQYF. The CDR3 nucleotides are TGCAGCGTTGAGACCAGGTGGGTTTTAAGCGAGCAGTACTTC.

Note on this clonotype: A much bigger clone sits one base away, suggesting this may be a read error. This chain joins TRBV14 and TRBJ2-3, with a possible D match to TRBD2 (5 bases). CDR1 SGHDN and CDR2 FVKESK come from the germline V gene. The CDR3 consists of 14 residues. In DNA form, the CDR3 reads TGTGTCAGCAGCCAGTATGGGAGCCCAGATACGCAGTATTTT. Its protein is CVSSQYGSPDTQYF.

This clonotype appeared many times. In DNA form, the CDR3 reads TGCAGCGTTGATGAGGGGTTGAATGAGCAGTTCTTC. Translation: CSVDEGLNEQFF. The chain carries TRBV29-1 and TRBJ2-1; D possibly matches TRBD1 or TRBD2 (5 bases each). Trimming left V 3 bases short and J 7 bases short, with 10 bases between. This CDR3 comprises 12 residues. Germline lookup yields CDR1 SQVTM and CDR2 ANQGSEA.

This clonotype was seen a few times. The V gene is TRBV9, the J gene TRBJ2-5; D remains ambiguous. This CDR3 has 13 residues. Germline V gives CDR1 SGDLS, CDR2 YYNGEE. V was cut by 0 bases and J by 7 bases, with 10 bases left in between. CDR3 protein: CASSVDGLGTQYF. The CDR3 DNA sequence: TGTGCCAGCAGCGTAGACGGTCTGGGGACCCAGTACTTC.

This clonotype was counted at least ten times. The chain combines TRBV30 with TRBJ2-2; D might be TRBD1 (6 bases). CDR3 length: 13 amino acids. CDR1 and CDR2 from the germline V gene are GTSNPN and SVGIG (reference sequence). V was trimmed by 3 bases and J by 4 bases, leaving 9 bases between them. The CDR3 DNA follows: TGTGCCTGGAGCGAGGGGGTCACCGGGGAGCTGTTTTTT. Translating it yields CAWSEGVTGELFF.

Note on this clonotype: A much bigger clone sits one base away, suggesting this may be a read error. The chain combines TRBV13 with TRBJ2-4; 7 bases are a match to TRBD1. The V segment lost 5 bases and the J segment 2 bases; nucleotides outside the gene matches: 12. This CDR3 region has 17 residues. The germline CDR1 and CDR2 sequences are PRHDT and FYEKMQ (reference sequence). The CDR3 DNA follows: TGTGCCAGCAGCGAAGGGGGCCGTCTTCTGTCCAAAAACATTCAGTACTTC. It encodes CASSEGGRLLSKNIQYF.

Ten or more counts support this clonotype. V usage is TRBV20-1 and J usage is TRBJ2-7; D remains ambiguous. With 2 bases removed from V and 2 bases from J, the gap between germline ends came to 16 bases. The germline gives CDR1 DFQATT, CDR2 SNEGSKA (reference sequence). CDR3 length equals 15 residues. The CDR3 sequence is CSARTAAVATYEQYF. The CDR3 DNA reads as TGCAGTGCTAGAACGGCTGCGGTAGCTACCTACGAGCAGTACTTC.

In the case of this clonotype: A clone one base away is much larger, so this may be a read error. The chain has TRBV12-3 or TRBV12-4 and TRBJ2-2; tentatively, D is TRBD2 (5 bases). The CDR3 has 10 residues. The CDR3 coding sequence is TGTGCCAGCAGTTCCGGGGAGCTGGTTTTT. Amino acids: CASSSGELVF.

This clonotype was found a few times. The chain couples TRBV13 to TRBJ2-2; the D gene could be TRBD1 or TRBD2 (5 bases each). The V end lost 5 bases, the J end lost 6 bases, and 13 bases lay between the germline ends. This CDR3 is built from 14 residues. The germline V gene has CDR1 PRHDT and CDR2 FYEKMQ (reference sequence). CDR3 residues: CASSTGPGAGELFF. CDR3 DNA: TGTGCCAGCAGCACGGGACCCGGAGCCGGGGAGCTGTTTTTT.

Worth noting for this clonotype: One base away lies a much larger clone, so this may be a sequencing read error. The V call is TRBV20-1, the J call TRBJ2-5, with TRBD2 identical over 16 bases. There are 19 residues in the CDR3. Germline assignment: CDR1 DFQATT and CDR2 SNEGSKA (reference sequence). Germline trimming cut 3 bases from V and 1 base from J; bases unmatched to any gene: 11. In nucleotides, the CDR3 is TGCAGTGCTAGTCCAGGGACTAGCGGGAGGGCGTACTTCCAAGAGACCCAGTACTTC. As protein: CSASPGTSGRAYFQETQYF.

This clonotype occurred a few times. The CDR3 is CASSYTQGRETQYF. CDR3 bases: TGTGCCAGCAGTTACACACAGGGTCGGGAGACCCAGTACTTC. This chain connects TRBV6-2 or TRBV6-3 to TRBJ2-5; weak D call: TRBD1 (6 bases). There are 14 residues in the CDR3. Trimming pared 2 bases from V and 5 bases from J, leaving 12 bases between. CDR1 and CDR2 (germline): MNHEY, SVGEGT.

Points on this clonotype: It may be a read error: a sequence one base away is much more abundant. This sequence joins TRBV30 and TRBJ2-2; D tentatively reads TRBD1 or TRBD2 (5 bases each). CDR1 GTSNPN and CDR2 SVGIG come from the germline V gene (reference sequence). CDR3 length equals 14 residues. DNA for the CDR3: TGTGCCAGGAGTAATGGAGCTGGGACCGGGGAGCTGTGTTTT. Amino acid sequence: CARSNGAGTGELCF.

This clonotype came up many times. The rearrangement uses TRBV12-3 or TRBV12-4 and TRBJ2-3, with D possibly called TRBD1 or TRBD2 (5 bases each). The V end was cut by 5 bases, the J end by 1 base, with 13 bases between. This CDR3 spans 15 amino acids. CDR3 nucleotides: TGTGCCAGCAGTCCTATTTTGGGGGGCACAGATACGCAGTATTTT. Its protein is CASSPILGGTDTQYF.

This clonotype was counted at least ten times. V is TRBV5-4 and J is TRBJ2-3, with 10 positions matching TRBD1. With 1 base clipped from V and 3 bases from J, the junction kept 2 bases outside the gene matches. This CDR3 is built from 15 residues. Germline CDR1 and CDR2: SGHNT and YYREEE (reference sequence). The CDR3 nucleotides read TGTGCCAGCAGCTTGCGACAGGGGGCGACAGATACGCAGTATTTT. Translating it yields CASSLRQGATDTQYF. Filled out from reference TRBV5-4 and TRBJ2-3, the complete variable domain reads ETGVTQSPTHLIKTRGQQVTLRCSSQSGHNTVSWYQQALGQGPQFIFQYYREEENGRGNFPPRFSGLQFPNYSSELNVNALELDDSALYLCASSLRQGATDTQYFGPGTRLTVL.

The rearrangement joins TRBV7-9 to TRBJ1-1; 7 nucleotides match TRBD1. The V gene end was trimmed by 4 bases and the J gene end by 3 bases; junction bases not matched to a gene: 5. Germline V CDR1 and CDR2: SEHNR, FQNEAQ (reference sequence). CDR3 size: 14 residues. The CDR3 protein is CASSYQQGYTEAFF. The CDR3 coding sequence is TGTGCCAGCAGCTACCAACAGGGGTACACTGAAGCTTTCTTT. Based on the CDR3 plus reference TRBV7-9 and TRBJ1-1, the full variable domain is DTGVSQNPRHKITKRGQNVTFRCDPISEHNRLYWYRQTLGQGPEFLTYFQNEAQLEKSRLLSDRFSAERPKGSFSTLEIQRTEQGDSAMYLCASSYQQGYTEAFFGQGTRLTVV.

Only a few counts were recorded for this clonotype. The chain carries TRBV20-1 and TRBJ2-5; 13 nucleotides line up with TRBD2. V was clipped by 0 bases and J by 5 bases; unmatched bases: 9. Germline CDR1 DFQATT, CDR2 SNEGSKA (reference sequence). The CDR3 spans 17 residues. CDR3: CSARDGLAGVFSETQYF. CDR3 bases: TGCAGTGCTAGAGACGGACTAGCGGGAGTGTTTTCGGAGACCCAGTACTTC.

This chain uses TRBV19 with TRBJ2-6; TRBD1 might be the D (7 bases). Germline-derived CDR1 and CDR2 are LNHDA and SQIVND (reference sequence). The ends were cut back, 4 bases at V and 2 bases at J, with 15 bases in the middle. This CDR3 contains 17 residues. This chain's CDR3 is CASSRPGGNPGANVLTF. CDR3 nucleotide sequence: TGTGCCAGTAGTAGGCCAGGGGGGAATCCTGGGGCCAACGTCCTGACTTTC.

As concerns this clonotype: It may be a read error: a sequence one base away is much more abundant. The chain combines TRBV7-2 with TRBJ1-1, with D possibly TRBD1 on 5 matching bases. The CDR3 covers 15 residues. The germline V and J ends were trimmed by 3 bases and 4 bases, with 15 bases remaining between them. Germline values: CDR1 SGHTA, CDR2 FQGNSA. This CDR3 reads CASSLPDGAPTEAFF. The CDR3 DNA reads as TGTGCCAGCAGCTTGCCAGACGGGGCCCCCACTGAAGCTTTCTTT.

A word on this clonotype: At one boundary the junction diverges from the germline segment, which might be a read error. The J gene is TRBJ2-1, the V gene TRBV4-3, with 11 bases that match TRBD2. Germline V lookup: CDR1 LGHNA, CDR2 YSLEER. This CDR3 region has 19 residues. In DNA, the CDR3 is TGCGCCCGCAGCCAAGATCTTCCCTATCTAGCGGGGGGATACAATGAGCAGTTCTTC. This sequence encodes CARSQDLPYLAGGYNEQFF.